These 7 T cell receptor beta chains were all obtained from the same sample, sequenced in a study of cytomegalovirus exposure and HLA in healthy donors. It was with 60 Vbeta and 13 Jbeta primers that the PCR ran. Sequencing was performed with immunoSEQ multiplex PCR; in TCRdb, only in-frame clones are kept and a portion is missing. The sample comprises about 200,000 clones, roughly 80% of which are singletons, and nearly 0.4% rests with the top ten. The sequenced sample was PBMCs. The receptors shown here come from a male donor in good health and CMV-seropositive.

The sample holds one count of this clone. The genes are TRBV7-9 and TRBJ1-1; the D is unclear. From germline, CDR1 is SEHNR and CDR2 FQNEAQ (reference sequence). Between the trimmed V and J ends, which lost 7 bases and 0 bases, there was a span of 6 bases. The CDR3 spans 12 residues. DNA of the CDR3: TGTGCCAGCACGGTGATGAACACTGAAGCTTTCTTT. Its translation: CASTVMNTEAFF.

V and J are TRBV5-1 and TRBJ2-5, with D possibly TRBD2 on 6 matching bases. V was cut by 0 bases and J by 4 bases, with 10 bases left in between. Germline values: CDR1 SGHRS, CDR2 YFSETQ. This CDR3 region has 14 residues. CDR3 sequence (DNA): TGCGCCAGCAGCTTGGGGCGGGGTGCAGAGACCCAGTACTTC. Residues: CASSLGRGAETQYF.

CDR3 DNA sequence: TGTGCCAGTAGTGGATATGCCCAGGGTCCCCTCTACGAGCAGTACTTC. Amino acids: CASSGYAQGPLYEQYF. The chain joins TRBV19 to TRBJ2-7; tentatively, D is TRBD1 (5 bases). Germline CDR1 LNHDA, CDR2 SQIVND (reference sequence). The CDR3 runs to 16 residues. The ends were cut back, 5 bases at V and 3 bases at J, with 20 bases in the middle.

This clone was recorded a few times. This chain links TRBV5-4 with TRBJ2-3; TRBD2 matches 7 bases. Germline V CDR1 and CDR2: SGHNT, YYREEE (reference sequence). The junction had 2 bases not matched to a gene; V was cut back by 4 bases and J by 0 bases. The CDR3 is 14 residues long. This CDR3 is CASSGGGSTDTQYF. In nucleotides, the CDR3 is TGTGCCAGCAGCGGCGGGGGTAGCACAGATACGCAGTATTTT.

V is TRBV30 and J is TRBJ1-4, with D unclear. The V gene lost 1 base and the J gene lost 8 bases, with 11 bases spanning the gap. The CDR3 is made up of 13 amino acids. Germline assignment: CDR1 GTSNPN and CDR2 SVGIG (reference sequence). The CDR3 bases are TGTGCCTGGAGTGACGCGGGATACGAAAAACTGTTTTTT. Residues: CAWSDAGYEKLFF.

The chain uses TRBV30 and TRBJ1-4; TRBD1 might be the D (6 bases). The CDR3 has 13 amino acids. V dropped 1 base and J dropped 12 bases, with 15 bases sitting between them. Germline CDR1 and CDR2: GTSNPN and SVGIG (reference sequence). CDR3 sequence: CAWSGRGSSQLFF. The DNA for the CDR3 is TGTGCCTGGAGTGGCAGGGGCAGTAGTCAACTGTTTTTT.

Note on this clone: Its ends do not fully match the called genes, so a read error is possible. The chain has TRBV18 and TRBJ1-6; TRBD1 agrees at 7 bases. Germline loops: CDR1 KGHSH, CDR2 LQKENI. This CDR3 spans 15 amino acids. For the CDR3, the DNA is TGTGCCGGCTCGGATTTTTCACAGGGGAATTCACCCCTCCACTTT. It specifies CAGSDFSQGNSPLHF.